This entry features one T cell receptor (beta chain) sequence. V lost 2 bases and J 0 bases, leaving 8 bases between the germline ends. CDR3 length: 15 residues. CDR1 and CDR2 (germline): SGHAT, FQNNGV. This sample is part of a study of blood T cell repertoires in COVID-19. Method: immunoSEQ multiplex PCR; TCRdb's copy keeps in-frame clones and lacks some. In the table there are hundreds of thousands of clones, just over 85% of which are singletons. Sample: PBMCs or T cells enriched from blood (not recorded which). This receptor was obtained from a man aged 40-49 years who had recovered from COVID-19. The gene calls are TRBV11-2 and TRBJ1-5; the D is unclear. CDR3 nucleotides: TGTGCCAGCAGCTTACACAGTAATAGCAATCAGCCCCAGCATTTT. Translating it yields CASSLHSNSNQPQHF.